This T cell receptor beta chain originates from a study of T cell responses to AZD1222 COVID-19 vaccine. This clone was seen a handful of times. The CDR3 length is 13 residues. The V and J ends lost 10 bases and 3 bases respectively, with 15 bases between them. Germline V gene data show CDR1 as SNHLY and CDR2 as FYNNEI. Sequencing was performed with immunoSEQ multiplex PCR; in TCRdb, only in-frame clones are kept and a portion is missing. The data show 100,000 to 150,000 clones, about nine tenths seen once. The sample here was peripheral blood, taken on day 0 of AZD1222 vaccination. The TCR sequence derives from an adult in good health. The V call is TRBV2, the J call TRBJ1-2; D gene unclear. CDR3 sequence reads: CATTPEVDYGYTF. The CDR3 nucleotides read TGTGCCACCACTCCGGAAGTTGACTATGGCTACACCTTC.